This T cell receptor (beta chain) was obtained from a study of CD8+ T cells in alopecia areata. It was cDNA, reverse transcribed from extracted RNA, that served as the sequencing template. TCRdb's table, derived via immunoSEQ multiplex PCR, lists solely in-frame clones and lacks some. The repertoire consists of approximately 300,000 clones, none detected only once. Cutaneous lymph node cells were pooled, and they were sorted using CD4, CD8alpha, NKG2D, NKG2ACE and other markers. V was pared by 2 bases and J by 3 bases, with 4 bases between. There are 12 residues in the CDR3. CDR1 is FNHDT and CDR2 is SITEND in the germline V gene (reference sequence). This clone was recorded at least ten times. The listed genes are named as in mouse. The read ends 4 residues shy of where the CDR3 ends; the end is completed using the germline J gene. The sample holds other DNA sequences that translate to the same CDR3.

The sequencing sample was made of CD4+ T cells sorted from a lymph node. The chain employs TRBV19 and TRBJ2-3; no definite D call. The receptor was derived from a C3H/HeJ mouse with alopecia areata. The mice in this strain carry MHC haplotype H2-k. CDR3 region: CASSMGAETLYF. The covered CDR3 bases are TGTGCCAGCAGTATGGGGGCAGAA.